These 12 T cell receptor beta chains were sequenced from one sample in a study of T cells in women clearing cervical HPV infection. Method: immunoSEQ multiplex PCR; TCRdb's copy keeps in-frame clones and lacks some. The table for this sample gives approximately 44,000 clones. Sequenced input: blood buffy coat. The source of these receptors is a woman aged 18 to 75 with a cervical HPV16 infection that either progressed to CIN3+ or cleared (not recorded which).

A note on this clone: Read coverage stops 3 residues before the CDR3 terminus; the germline J gene supplies the remainder. This rearrangement joins TRBV5-1 to TRBJ2-2, with D unclear. From germline, CDR1 is SGHRS and CDR2 YFSETQ. V was trimmed by 4 bases and J by 4 bases, leaving 14 bases between them. This CDR3 has 15 amino acids. The CDR3 here is CASSLGRTGTGELFF. CDR3 DNA (partial): TGCGCCAGCAGCCTGGGCAGAACGGGCACCGGGGAG.

Worth noting for this clone: The CDR3 end falls 3 residues outside the read, so it is completed with the germline J gene. The chain carries TRBV30 and TRBJ2-3; weak D call: TRBD2 (5 bases). Germline CDR1 GTSNPN, CDR2 SVGIG (reference sequence). The CDR3 contains 17 residues. The sequenced part of the CDR3 DNA is TGTGCCTGGAGTGTACTAGGAGGTCCACCTAGCAATCAGCCG. This gives the protein CAWSVLGGPPSNQP. The complete CDR3 reads CAWSVLGGPPSNQPQYF.

The CDR3 DNA, read in part, is TGCGCCAGCAGCTCGGGACAGGGTCCTTACTTTACTGGAAACACC. Translated: CASSSGQGPYFTGNT. The CDR3 reads in full as CASSSGQGPYFTGNTIYF. The chain recombines TRBV5-1 with TRBJ1-3; TRBD1 aligns across 9 bases. The CDR3 end falls 3 residues outside the read, so it is completed with the germline J gene. The germline V gene encodes CDR1 SGHRS and CDR2 YFSETQ. V dropped 3 bases and J dropped 2; count of bases not matched to a gene: 12. CDR3 length: 18 residues.

Concerning this clone itself: The read gets to within 3 residues of the CDR3 end, and the germline J gene fills in the rest. The chain couples TRBV19 to TRBJ1-1; tentative D call: TRBD1 (5 bases). Trimming removed 3 bases at V and 5 bases at J, with 7 bases between. This CDR3 region has 12 residues. Germline CDR1 reads LNHDA; CDR2 reads SQIVND (reference sequence). CDR3 DNA (partial): TGTGCCAGTAGTATGGGGGGGACTGAA. Translating gives CASSMGGTE. The full CDR3 protein is CASSMGGTEAFF. The full variable domain, with the rest looked up from reference TRBV19 and TRBJ1-1, is DGGITQSPKYLFRKEGQNVTLSCEQNLNHDAMYWYRQDPGQGLRLIYYSQIVNDFQKGDIAEGYSVSREKKESFPLTVTSAQKNPTAFYLCASSMGGTEAFFGQGTRLTVV.

Worth noting for this clone: From the germline J gene comes the end of the CDR3, since the read stops 3 residues before it. The chain couples TRBV2 to TRBJ2-4, with TRBD2 matching over 8 bases. The CDR3 covers 13 residues. Unmatched junction bases numbered 6, after V lost 8 bases and J lost 6 bases. Looked up from germline, CDR1 is SNHLY and CDR2 is FYNNEI. The part of the CDR3 DNA that was read is TGTGCCAGCGAGGTACGGGGGGGAAACATT. It translates to CASEVRGGNI. The full CDR3 reads CASEVRGGNIQYF.

Note on this clone: The read finishes 3 residues shy of the CDR3 end, and the germline J gene is used to complete it. V and J are TRBV2 and TRBJ2-1; D is uncertain. V shed 6 bases and J shed 9 bases, with 15 bases lying between them. The germline CDR1 and CDR2 sequences are SNHLY and FYNNEI. The CDR3 is 13 residues long. The CDR3 bases that were read are TGTGCCAGCAGCGCTTCCGTTTACGGTGAG. This translates into CASSASVYGE. From start to end, the CDR3 is CASSASVYGEQFF.

A note on this clone: Read data end 3 residues before the CDR3 end; the end is taken from the germline J gene. The J gene is TRBJ2-3, the V gene TRBV6-8; D is possibly TRBD2 (6 bases). This CDR3 has 16 amino acids. Between the trimmed V and J ends, which lost 6 bases and 0 bases, there was a span of 16 bases. In germline, CDR1 is MNHGY, CDR2 SAAAGT. The part of the CDR3 DNA that was read is TGTGCCAGCAGCCTGCGCGGGATCACTAGCACAGATACG. Translated, it gives CASSLRGITSTDT. The full-length CDR3 reads as CASSLRGITSTDTQYF.

As to this clone: Compared with germline, one end of the junction differs, possibly owing to a read error. The read terminates 3 residues ahead of where the CDR3 ends, so the germline J gene completes it. V gene TRBV7-2 combines with J gene TRBJ2-2; D is unresolved. Germline CDR1 and CDR2: SGHTA and FQGNSA. This CDR3 is built from 15 residues. The sequenced part of the CDR3 DNA is TGTGCCAGCACCTTAGGGTTAGAAAACACCGGGGAG. Its translation is CASTLGLENTGE. The whole CDR3 reads CASTLGLENTGELFF. Filled out from reference TRBV7-2 and TRBJ2-2, the complete variable domain reads GAGVSQSPSNKVTEKGKDVELRCDPISGHTALYWYRQSLGQGLEFLIYFQGNSAPDKSGLPSDRFSAERTGGSVSTLTIQRTQQEDSAVYLCASTLGLENTGELFFGEGSRLTVL.

In the case of this clone: The read ends 3 residues shy of where the CDR3 ends; the end is completed using the germline J gene. J is TRBJ1-5 and V is TRBV19; TRBD1 matches 7 bases. Per the germline V gene, CDR1 is LNHDA and CDR2 is SQIVND (reference sequence). V lost 3 bases and J lost 2; bases outside the gene matches: 7. This CDR3 is built from 16 residues. The sequenced CDR3 bases are TGTGCCAGTAGTATTCCCCTCACAGGGGGCAATCAGCCC. Its protein is CASSIPLTGGNQP. The entire CDR3 sequence reads CASSIPLTGGNQPQHF.

The CDR3 bases that were read are TGTGCCAGCAGCTTAACGTCGGGGACAGGGGATACG. Translating gives CASSLTSGTGDT. The full CDR3 protein is CASSLTSGTGDTQYF. This chain joins TRBV7-3 and TRBJ2-3, with 9 bases that match TRBD1. The read gets to within 3 residues of the CDR3 end, and the germline J gene fills in the rest. V lost 0 bases, J lost 6 bases, and 4 bases stayed unmatched. Germline-derived CDR1 and CDR2 are SGHTA and FQGTGA. This CDR3 is built from 15 residues.

On this clone: The read halts 3 residues ahead of the CDR3 end, with the missing end drawn from the germline J gene. The chain recombines TRBV29-1 with TRBJ1-3; no firm D call. The CDR3 is 11 amino acids. Germline CDR1 reads SQVTM; CDR2 reads ANQGSEA. Trimming pared 7 bases from V and 3 bases from J, leaving 7 bases between. Incomplete CDR3 DNA: TGCAGCGGGGCGTTTGGAAACACC. Translating it yields CSGAFGNT. The CDR3, in full, reads CSGAFGNTIYF.

On this clone: The CDR3 end falls 3 residues outside the read, so it is completed with the germline J gene. The V gene is TRBV5-1, the J gene TRBJ2-1; D is perhaps TRBD2 (5 bases). CDR3 length: 13 residues. V was cut by 6 bases and J by 8 bases, with 15 bases left in between. Per germline, CDR1 SGHRS and CDR2 YFSETQ. The CDR3 bases that were read are TGCGCCAGCACCCCGAGGGTCGGCCATGAG. Encoded protein: CASTPRVGHE. The entire CDR3 sequence reads CASTPRVGHEQFF.